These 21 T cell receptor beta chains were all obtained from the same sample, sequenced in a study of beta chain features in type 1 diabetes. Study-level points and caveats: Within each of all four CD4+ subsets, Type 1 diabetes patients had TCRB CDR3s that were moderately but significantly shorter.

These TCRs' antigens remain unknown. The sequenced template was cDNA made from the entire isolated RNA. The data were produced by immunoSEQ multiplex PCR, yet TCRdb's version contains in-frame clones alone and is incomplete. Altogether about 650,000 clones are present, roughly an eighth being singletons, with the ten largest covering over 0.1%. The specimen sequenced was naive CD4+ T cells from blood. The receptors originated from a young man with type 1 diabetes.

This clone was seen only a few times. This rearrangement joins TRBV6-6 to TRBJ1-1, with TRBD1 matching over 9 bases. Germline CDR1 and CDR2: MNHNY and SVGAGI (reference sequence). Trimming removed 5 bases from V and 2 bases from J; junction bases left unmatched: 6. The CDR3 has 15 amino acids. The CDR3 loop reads CASSGGQGLNTEAFF. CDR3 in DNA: TGTGCCAGCAGTGGGGGACAGGGCTTAAACACTGAAGCTTTCTTT.

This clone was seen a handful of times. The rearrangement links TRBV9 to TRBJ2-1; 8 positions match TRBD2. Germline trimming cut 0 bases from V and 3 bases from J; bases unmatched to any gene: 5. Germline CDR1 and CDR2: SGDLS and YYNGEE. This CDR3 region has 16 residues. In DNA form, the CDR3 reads TGTGCCAGCAGCGTAGGGGTTAGCGGGGTCTACAATGAGCAGTTCTTC. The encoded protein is CASSVGVSGVYNEQFF.

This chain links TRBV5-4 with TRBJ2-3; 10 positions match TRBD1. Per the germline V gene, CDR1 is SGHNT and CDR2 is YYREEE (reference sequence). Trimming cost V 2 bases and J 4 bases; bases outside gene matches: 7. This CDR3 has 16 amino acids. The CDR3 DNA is TGTGCCAGCAGCTTCCCACCGGGACAGGGGCCAGATACGCAGTATTTT. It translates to CASSFPPGQGPDTQYF.

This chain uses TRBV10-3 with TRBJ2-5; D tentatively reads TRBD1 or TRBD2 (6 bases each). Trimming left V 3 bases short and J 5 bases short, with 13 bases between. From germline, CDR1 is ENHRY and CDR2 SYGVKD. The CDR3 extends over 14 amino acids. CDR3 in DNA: TGTGCCATCAGTGATGGCAGGGGAGGCGAGACCCAGTACTTC. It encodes CAISDGRGGETQYF.

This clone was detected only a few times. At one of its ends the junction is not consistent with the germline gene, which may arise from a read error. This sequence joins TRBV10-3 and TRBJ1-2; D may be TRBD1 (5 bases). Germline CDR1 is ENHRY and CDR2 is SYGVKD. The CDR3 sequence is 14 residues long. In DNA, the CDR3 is TGTGCCAGCAGTGAAGGATCAGGGTCGGGAGGCTACACCTTC. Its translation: CASSEGSGSGGYTF.

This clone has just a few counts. CDR3 bases: TGTGCCAGCAGCTTGGCCGGGGAAAACTACGAGCAGTACTTC. It codes for CASSLAGENYEQYF. The chain employs TRBV5-6 and TRBJ2-7, with D perhaps matching TRBD2 (5 bases). The CDR3 covers 14 residues. The germline CDR1 and CDR2 sequences are SGHDT and YYEEEE. Trimming stripped 0 bases from V and 3 bases from J, with 10 bases between.

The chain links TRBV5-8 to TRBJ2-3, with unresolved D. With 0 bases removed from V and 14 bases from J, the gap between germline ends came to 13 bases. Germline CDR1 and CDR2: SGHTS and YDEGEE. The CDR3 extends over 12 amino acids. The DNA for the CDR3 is TGTGCCAGCAGCTTGGCCCGCTTGAGTATGTATTTT. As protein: CASSLARLSMYF. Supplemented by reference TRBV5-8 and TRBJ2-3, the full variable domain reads EAGVTQSPTHLIKTRGQQATLRCSPISGHTSVYWYQQALGLGLQFLLWYDEGEERNRGNFPPRFSGRQFPNYSSELNVNALELEDSALYLCASSLARLSMYFGPGTRLTVL.

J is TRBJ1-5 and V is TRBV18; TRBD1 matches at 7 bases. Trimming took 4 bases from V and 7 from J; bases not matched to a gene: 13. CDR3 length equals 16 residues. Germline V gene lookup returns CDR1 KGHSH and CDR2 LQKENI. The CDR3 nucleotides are TGTGCCAGCTCACGACGTCAAACAGGGGAAGGCCAGCCCCAGCATTTT. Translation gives CASSRRQTGEGQPQHF.

In DNA, the CDR3 is TGTGCCAGTACCACAGGGGGCCGTTCACCCCTCCACTTT. This gives the protein CASTTGGRSPLHF. The chain couples TRBV19 to TRBJ1-6; TRBD1 matches at 9 bases. Germline loops: CDR1 LNHDA, CDR2 SQIVND (reference sequence). The J segment lost 9 bases and the V segment lost 7 bases, leaving 4 bases of the junction unmatched. This CDR3 region has 13 residues. The full variable domain, its missing parts supplied by reference TRBV19 and TRBJ1-6, is DGGITQSPKYLFRKEGQNVTLSCEQNLNHDAMYWYRQDPGQGLRLIYYSQIVNDFQKGDIAEGYSVSREKKESFPLTVTSAQKNPTAFYLCASTTGGRSPLHFGNGTRLTVT.

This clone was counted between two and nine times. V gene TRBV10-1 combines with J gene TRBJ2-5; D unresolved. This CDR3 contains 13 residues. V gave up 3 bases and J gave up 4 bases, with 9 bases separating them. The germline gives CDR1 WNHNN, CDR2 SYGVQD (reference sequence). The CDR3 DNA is TGCGCCAGCAGTGACCCTTCGGGAGAGACCCAGTACTTC. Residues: CASSDPSGETQYF.

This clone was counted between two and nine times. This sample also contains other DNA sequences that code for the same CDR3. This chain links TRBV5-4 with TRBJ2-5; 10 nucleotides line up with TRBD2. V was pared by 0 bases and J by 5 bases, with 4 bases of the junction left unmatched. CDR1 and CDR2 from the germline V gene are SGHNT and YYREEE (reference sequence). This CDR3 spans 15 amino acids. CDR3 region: CASSLVAGGRETQYF. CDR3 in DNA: TGTGCCAGCAGCTTGGTAGCGGGGGGCCGGGAGACCCAGTACTTC.

This CDR3 reads CASSPRQGGTDTQYF. The CDR3 DNA follows: TGTGCCAGCTCACCACGACAGGGCGGGACAGATACGCAGTATTTT. V and J are TRBV18 and TRBJ2-3, with 7 bases that match TRBD1. After removal of 1 base from V and 3 bases from J, the junction contained 4 bases not matched to a gene. The length of the CDR3 is 15 residues. The germline V gene encodes CDR1 KGHSH and CDR2 LQKENI.

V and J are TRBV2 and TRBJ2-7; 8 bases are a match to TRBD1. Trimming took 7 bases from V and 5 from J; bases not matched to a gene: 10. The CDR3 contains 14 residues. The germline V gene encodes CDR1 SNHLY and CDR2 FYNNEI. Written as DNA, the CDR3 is TGTGCCAGCATCCGGACAGGGTTCGTGGACGAGCAGTACTTC. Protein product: CASIRTGFVDEQYF.

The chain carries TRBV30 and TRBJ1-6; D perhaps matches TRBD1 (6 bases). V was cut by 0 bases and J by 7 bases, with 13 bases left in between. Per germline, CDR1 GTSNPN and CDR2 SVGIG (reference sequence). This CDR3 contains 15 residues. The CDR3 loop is CAWSVGQGTNSPLHF. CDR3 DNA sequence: TGTGCCTGGAGTGTTGGACAAGGGACAAATTCACCCCTCCACTTT.

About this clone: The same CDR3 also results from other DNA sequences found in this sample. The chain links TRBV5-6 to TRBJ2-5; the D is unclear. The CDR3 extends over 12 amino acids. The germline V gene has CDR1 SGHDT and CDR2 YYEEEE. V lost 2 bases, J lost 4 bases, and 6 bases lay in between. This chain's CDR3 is CASSFGRETQYF. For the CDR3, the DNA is TGTGCCAGCAGCTTCGGGCGAGAGACCCAGTACTTC.

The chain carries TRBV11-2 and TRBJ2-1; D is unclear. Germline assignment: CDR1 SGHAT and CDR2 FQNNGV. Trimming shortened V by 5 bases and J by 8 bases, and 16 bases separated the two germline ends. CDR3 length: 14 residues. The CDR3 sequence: CASSPRAGFHEQFF. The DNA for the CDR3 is TGTGCCAGCAGCCCCCGAGCAGGTTTCCATGAGCAGTTCTTC.

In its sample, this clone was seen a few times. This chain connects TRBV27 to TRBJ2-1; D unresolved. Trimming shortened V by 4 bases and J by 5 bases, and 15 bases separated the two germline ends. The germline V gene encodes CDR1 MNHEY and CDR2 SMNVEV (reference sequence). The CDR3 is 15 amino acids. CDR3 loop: CASSSIGLHNNEQFF. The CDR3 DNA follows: TGTGCCAGCAGTTCTATCGGCCTCCACAACAATGAGCAGTTCTTC.

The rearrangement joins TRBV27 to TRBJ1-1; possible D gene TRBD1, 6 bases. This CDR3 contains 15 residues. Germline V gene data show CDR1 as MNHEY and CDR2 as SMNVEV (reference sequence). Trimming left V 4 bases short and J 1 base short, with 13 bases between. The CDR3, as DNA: TGTGCCAGCAGTTCCCACAGGGCGGCGAACACTGAAGCTTTCTTT. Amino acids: CASSSHRAANTEAFF.

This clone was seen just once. CDR3 in amino acids: CATSRVTGGNQPQHF. The CDR3, as DNA: TGTGCCACCAGCAGGGTGACAGGGGGCAATCAGCCCCAGCATTTT. This rearrangement joins TRBV15 to TRBJ1-5; 8 bases line up with TRBD1. Losses at the gene ends were 3 bases for V and 2 bases for J; bases not matched to a gene: 3. CDR1 is LNHNV and CDR2 is YYDKDF in the germline V gene (reference sequence). There are 15 residues in the CDR3.

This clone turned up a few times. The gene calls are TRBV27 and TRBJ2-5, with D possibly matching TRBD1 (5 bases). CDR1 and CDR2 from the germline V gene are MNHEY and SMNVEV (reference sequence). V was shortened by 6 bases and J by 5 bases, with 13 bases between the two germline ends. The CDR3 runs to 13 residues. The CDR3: CASRSQGRETQYF. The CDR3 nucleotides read TGTGCCAGCAGATCTCAGGGAAGGGAGACCCAGTACTTC.

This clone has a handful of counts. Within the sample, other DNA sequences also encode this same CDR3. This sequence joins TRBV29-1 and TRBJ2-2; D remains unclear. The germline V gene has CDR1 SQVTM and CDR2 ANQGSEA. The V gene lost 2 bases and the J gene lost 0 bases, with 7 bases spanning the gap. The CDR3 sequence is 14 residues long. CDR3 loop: CSVERQANTGELFF. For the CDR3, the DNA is TGCAGCGTTGAAAGGCAGGCGAACACCGGGGAGCTGTTTTTT.